The 17 T cell receptor beta chains below were found in one sample sequenced in a study of monozygotic twins with inflammatory bowel disease. Reprocessing the 5' RACE reads, TCRdb reports a single entry for every CDR3 protein and omits DNA. The sample's table shows about 420,000 distinct CDR3 sequences. Sequencing used blood. These receptors originate from a human donor with ulcerative colitis or Crohn's disease, or a healthy co-twin of an affected twin (not recorded which).

V and J are TRBV4-1 and TRBJ2-3; TCRdb indicates TRBD1, and absent DNA this call remains unverified. The CDR3 is 16 amino acids. Germline CDR1 is MGHRA and CDR2 is YSYEKL. The CDR3 loop is CASSVGQGTGSDTQYF.

The gene calls are TRBV20-1 and TRBJ2-5; checking the TCRdb D call of TRBD2 is not possible without DNA. This CDR3 contains 16 residues. Germline V lookup: CDR1 DFQATT, CDR2 SNEGSKA (reference sequence). This CDR3 reads CSALGLAGSRRETQYF.

This CDR3 is CAILGLAGGRGDTDTQYF. The chain has TRBV28 and TRBJ2-3; lacking DNA, the TRBD2 call made by TCRdb goes unchecked. CDR3 length: 18 amino acids. Germline values: CDR1 MDHEN, CDR2 SYDVKM. The full variable domain, in which reference TRBV28 and TRBJ2-3 provide the parts outside the CDR3, is DVKVTQSSRYLVKRTGEKVFLECVQDMDHENMFWYRQDPGLGLRLIYFSYDVKMKEKGDIPEGYSVSREKKERFSLILESASTNQTSMYLCAILGLAGGRGDTDTQYFGPGTRLTVL.

The gene calls are TRBV9 and TRBJ2-1; the TCRdb call, TRBD2, lacks DNA for checking. Looked up from germline, CDR1 is SGDLS and CDR2 is YYNGEE. The CDR3 sequence is 19 residues long. CDR3 region: CASSVAPSGGLSSYNEQFF.

The chain has TRBV30 and TRBJ1-1; lacking DNA, the TRBD1 call made by TCRdb goes unchecked. This CDR3 is built from 11 residues. The germline V gene has CDR1 GTSNPN and CDR2 SVGIG (reference sequence). The CDR3 loop reads CAWRRGHEAFF.

The chain has TRBV10-3 and TRBJ2-2; TCRdb picks TRBD2, but there is no DNA to check that call. Germline V gene lookup returns CDR1 ENHRY and CDR2 SYGVKD. CDR3 length: 14 residues. The CDR3 is CATRTSGGTGELFF.

The rearrangement links TRBV11-2 to TRBJ1-1; TCRdb lists TRBD1, though no DNA is available to test this call. Germline CDR1 and CDR2: SGHAT and FQNNGV. This CDR3 is built from 13 residues. The CDR3 reads CASSPHRGTEAFF.

The V and J genes are TRBV5-6 and TRBJ2-7. CDR1 and CDR2 from the germline V gene are SGHDT and YYEEEE. The length of the CDR3 is 14 residues. The CDR3 here is CASSYPRGSYEQYF.

CDR3 in amino acids: CASSQSQPGAIDSGNTIYF. The V and J genes are TRBV14 and TRBJ1-3; TCRdb outputs TRBD1, but without DNA this stays unchecked. This CDR3 spans 19 amino acids. Germline CDR1 reads SGHDN; CDR2 reads FVKESK.

The chain carries TRBV5-5 and TRBJ2-2; TCRdb lists TRBD1, though no DNA is available to test this call. The CDR3 is 18 amino acids. CDR1 SGHKS and CDR2 YYEKEE come from the germline V gene (reference sequence). Here the CDR3 reads CASSPKWVDRVVPGELFF.

The rearrangement links TRBV5-1 to TRBJ2-2. Germline V gene sequence: CDR1 SGHRS, CDR2 YFSETQ. The CDR3 has 15 amino acids. CDR3 region: CASSLVGSNTGELFF.

This chain's CDR3 is CASSPIGGSNQPQHF. V and J are TRBV7-6 and TRBJ1-5; the D call from TCRdb, TRBD1, cannot be confirmed without DNA. The CDR3 loop spans 15 amino acids. CDR1 is SGHVS and CDR2 is FNYEAQ in the germline V gene.

V gene TRBV5-4 combines with J gene TRBJ1-4. Germline assignment: CDR1 SGHNT and CDR2 YYREEE (reference sequence). The CDR3 is 14 amino acids. The CDR3 protein is CASSLWEDNEKLFF.

J is TRBJ2-5 and V is TRBV25-1; TCRdb returns TRBD1, unconfirmable since there is no DNA. Germline assignment: CDR1 MGHDK and CDR2 SYGVNS. The CDR3 has 13 amino acids. This CDR3 is CASMRGWQETQYF.

V gene TRBV6-5 combines with J gene TRBJ2-5. This CDR3 is 13 amino acids long. Germline lookup yields CDR1 MNHEY and CDR2 SVGAGI. This CDR3 reads CASSYAKRETQYF.

The chain has TRBV29-1 and TRBJ2-2. CDR1 is SQVTM and CDR2 is ANQGSEA in the germline V gene. The CDR3 is 13 residues long. The CDR3 sequence is CSVERGFAGELFF.

This sequence joins TRBV5-1 and TRBJ2-1; TCRdb's D gene call, TRBD1, goes unchecked for lack of DNA. The germline V gene has CDR1 SGHRS and CDR2 YFSETQ. The CDR3 has 14 amino acids. CDR3 residues: CASRRTGDYNEQFF.